This entry features one T cell receptor beta chain sequence. Mismatch with germline at one junction end may stem from a read error. The record originates from a study of T cell changes during pregnancy in multiple sclerosis. TCRdb's table, derived via immunoSEQ multiplex PCR, lists solely in-frame clones and lacks some. This sample has some 47,000 clones, with 70% to 90% found just once. CDR1 SSHAT and CDR2 FNYEAQ come from the germline V gene (reference sequence). There are 14 residues in the CDR3. The receptor comes from a female donor with multiple sclerosis, enrolled in a pregnancy study. This specimen consisted of peripheral blood, obtained in the first trimester of pregnancy. The chain is built from TRBV7-7 and TRBJ2-1; D not resolved. CDR3: CASSLRLEDNEQFF. Here the CDR3 DNA reads TGTGCTAGCAGCTTAAGGCTAGAGGACAATGAGCAGTTCTTC. Supplemented by reference TRBV7-7 and TRBJ2-1, the full variable domain reads GAGVSQSPRYKVTKRGQDVTLRCDPISSHATLYWYQQALGQGPEFLTYFNYEAQPDKSGLPSDRFSAERPEGSISTLTIQRTEQRDSAMYRCASSLRLEDNEQFFGPGTRLTVL.